What follows are 20 T cell receptor beta chains derived from one specimen sequenced in a study of shared clonotypes between healthy human individuals. The repertoire was sequenced with immunoSEQ multiplex PCR; TCRdb's copy has only in-frame clones and lacks some. The sample consists of about 520,000 clones, approximately 84% of them appearing once. The specimen was PBMCs. These receptors all come from a woman in her forties in good health. Some clones in this sample may be carry-over from other donors' samples.

J is TRBJ1-2 and V is TRBV28; D call uncertain. V lost 3 bases to trimming and J lost 8 bases, with 10 bases between them. The CDR3 has 12 amino acids. CDR1 MDHEN and CDR2 SYDVKM come from the germline V gene. The CDR3 is CASSLGFGGYTF. The CDR3 DNA reads as TGTGCCAGCAGTTTGGGTTTCGGCGGCTACACCTTC.

This clone was detected a few times. V and J are TRBV10-3 and TRBJ2-3, with 10 bases aligning to TRBD2. V was pared by 10 bases and J by 7 bases, with 14 bases of the junction left unmatched. CDR1 and CDR2 (germline): ENHRY, SYGVKD. CDR3 length: 15 amino acids. The CDR3: CATQDAAGGHNTQYF. CDR3 DNA: TGTGCCACCCAGGATGCAGCGGGAGGGCACAATACGCAGTATTTT.

The rearrangement uses TRBV7-6 and TRBJ2-2; TRBD2 matches at 7 bases. The junction had 12 bases not matched to a gene; V was cut back by 0 bases and J by 8 bases. Per germline, CDR1 SGHVS and CDR2 FNYEAQ. The length of the CDR3 is 17 residues. DNA for the CDR3: TGTGCCAGCAGCTTAGCCCCCCGACTAGCTGTCGGTGGGGAGCTGTTTTTT. It encodes CASSLAPRLAVGGELFF. The entire variable domain, with the rest obtained from reference TRBV7-6 and TRBJ2-2, is as follows: GAGVSQSPRYKVTKRGQDVALRCDPISGHVSLYWYRQALGQGPEFLTYFNYEAQQDKSGLPNDRFSAERPEGSISTLTIQRTEQRDSAMYRCASSLAPRLAVGGELFFGEGSRLTVL.

The rearrangement uses TRBV11-2 and TRBJ1-1, with 7 bases identical to TRBD1. The CDR3 sequence is 14 residues long. Unmatched junction bases numbered 8, after V lost 5 bases and J lost 5 bases. Germline V gene lookup returns CDR1 SGHAT and CDR2 FQNNGV. CDR3 protein: CASSIDRAGTEAFF. CDR3 bases: TGTGCCAGCAGCATCGACAGGGCGGGGACTGAAGCTTTCTTT. Drawing the rest from reference TRBV11-2 and TRBJ1-1, the complete variable domain is EAGVAQSPRYKIIEKRQSVAFWCNPISGHATLYWYQQILGQGPKLLIQFQNNGVVDDSQLPKDRFSAERLKGVDSTLKIQPAKLEDSAVYLCASSIDRAGTEAFFGQGTRLTVV.

The V and J genes are TRBV5-8 and TRBJ2-5; 7 bases map to TRBD2. CDR1 SGHTS and CDR2 YDEGEE come from the germline V gene. The CDR3 has 13 residues. Unmatched junction bases numbered 1, after V lost 0 bases and J lost 5 bases. The CDR3 loop is CASSLAGGETQYF. Written as DNA, the CDR3 is TGTGCCAGCAGCTTGGCGGGAGGCGAGACCCAGTACTTC.

Regarding this clone: This is likely an artifact of a read error, given a far larger clone one base away. This specimen includes other DNA sequences encoding the same CDR3. The chain joins TRBV7-9 to TRBJ2-5; 13 bases align to TRBD2. The DNA matches TRBJ2-7 better at its end, which makes the J call doubtful. Per germline, CDR1 SEHNR and CDR2 FQNEAQ (reference sequence). The CDR3 length is 15 residues. This CDR3 is CASSTRTSGSDEQYF. The CDR3 region has the DNA TGTGCTAGCAGCACCCGGACTAGCGGGAGCGACGAGCAGTACTTC.

As for this clone: Given a far larger clone just one base away, this is likely a sequencing read error. This chain connects TRBV29-1 to TRBJ1-1, with TRBD1 as a possible D gene (5 bases). The CDR3 spans 12 residues. In germline, CDR1 is SQVTM, CDR2 ANQGSEA. The CDR3 spells CNVGDGLAEAFF. CDR3 nucleotide sequence: TGCAACGTCGGGGACGGCCTGGCTGAAGCTTTCTTT.

This clone has only one observation. In the same sample, other DNA sequences code for this CDR3. The chain is built from TRBV7-3 and TRBJ1-1; D is undetermined. Germline V gene sequence: CDR1 SGHTA, CDR2 FQGTGA. V was cut by 4 bases and J by 1 base, with 7 bases left in between. This CDR3 region has 13 residues. The CDR3 nucleotides are TGTGCCAGCAGCTCAGCCAGGAACACTGAAGCTTTCTTT. Translated, it gives CASSSARNTEAFF.

Details on this clone: A far larger clone is one base from this, pointing to a likely read error. The gene calls are TRBV28 and TRBJ1-1; TRBD1 aligns across 7 bases. The CDR3 covers 15 residues. V gave up 5 bases and J gave up 1 base; unmatched junction bases: 7. Germline V lookup: CDR1 MDHEN, CDR2 SYDVKM. The CDR3 reads CASSSQDRSNTEAFF. DNA for the CDR3: TGTGCCAGCAGTAGCCAGGACAGGTCGAACACTGAAGCTTTCTTT.

This clone was counted a few times. The V call is TRBV7-9, the J call TRBJ1-2; 7 nucleotides align to TRBD1. The V gene end was trimmed by 4 bases and the J gene end by 7 bases; junction bases not matched to a gene: 15. Germline CDR1 is SEHNR and CDR2 is FQNEAQ (reference sequence). The CDR3 extends over 16 amino acids. The CDR3 reads CASSSPLPDRASGYTF. CDR3 bases: TGTGCCAGCAGCTCCCCCCTACCTGACAGGGCCTCTGGCTACACCTTC.

V gene TRBV5-4 combines with J gene TRBJ2-1; TRBD1 agrees at 10 bases. Germline lookup yields CDR1 SGHNT and CDR2 YYREEE (reference sequence). V shed 3 bases, J shed 4 bases, and the junction held 4 bases outside the gene matches. This CDR3 comprises 15 residues. The CDR3 reads CASSSPGQGYNEQFF. As DNA, the CDR3 is TGTGCCAGCAGCTCACCGGGACAGGGGTACAATGAGCAGTTCTTC.

The chain couples TRBV7-9 to TRBJ2-5; possibly TRBD2 for D (5 bases). Trimming took 1 base from V and 7 from J, leaving 7 bases between them. CDR3 size: 12 residues. Germline V gives CDR1 SEHNR, CDR2 FQNEAQ (reference sequence). This chain's CDR3 is CASSLVEGTQYF. Written as DNA, the CDR3 is TGTGCCAGCAGCTTAGTAGAGGGGACCCAGTACTTC.

The rearrangement joins TRBV19 to TRBJ2-5; the D gene is possibly TRBD2 (6 bases). Trimming left V 2 bases short and J 2 bases short, with 9 bases between. CDR1 and CDR2 from the germline V gene are LNHDA and SQIVND (reference sequence). The CDR3 covers 14 residues. For the CDR3, the DNA is TGTGCCAGTAGTATACGGGGGAAACAAGAGACCCAGTACTTC. Translated: CASSIRGKQETQYF.

The genes are TRBV7-2 and TRBJ1-3; D is ambiguous. Trimming pared 5 bases from V and 3 bases from J, leaving 14 bases between. This CDR3 is 15 amino acids long. Germline V gene lookup returns CDR1 SGHTA and CDR2 FQGNSA. CDR3 residues: CASSREGLGGNTIYF. CDR3 sequence (DNA): TGTGCCAGCAGCCGGGAGGGTTTGGGTGGAAACACCATATATTTT.

This clone was picked up a small number of times. Since a far larger clone is one base different, this is likely a read error. The sample contains more than one DNA sequence encoding this CDR3. The rearrangement uses TRBV27 and TRBJ1-4; no clear D. Looked up from germline, CDR1 is MNHEY and CDR2 is SMNVEV (reference sequence). The CDR3 consists of 15 residues. DNA for the CDR3: TGTGCCAGCAGTTTATTCGGAGCAGGTTTTGAAAAACTGTTTTTC. It specifies CASSLFGAGFEKLFF.

The sample holds one count of this clone. The chain carries TRBV2 and TRBJ2-2, with D perhaps matching TRBD1 (5 bases). Trimming cost V 7 bases and J 5 bases, with 17 bases left between them. The CDR3 totals 15 residues. Per the germline V gene, CDR1 is SNHLY and CDR2 is FYNNEI. CDR3 protein: CASTVGPHGTGELFF. In DNA, the CDR3 is TGTGCCAGCACCGTGGGGCCGCACGGAACCGGGGAGCTGTTTTTT.

Regarding this clone: A far bigger clonotype differs at one base, so this is likely a read error. The V and J genes are TRBV30 and TRBJ2-7, with D maybe TRBD2 (6 bases). Per germline, CDR1 GTSNPN and CDR2 SVGIG (reference sequence). With 0 bases removed from V and 4 bases from J, the gap between germline ends came to 13 bases. The CDR3 runs 14 residues. The CDR3 bases are TGTGCCTGGAGTGTACCCGGGAGAGGGTACGAGCAGTACTTC. Amino acid sequence: CAWSVPGRGYEQYF.

The rearrangement joins TRBV5-1 to TRBJ2-3, with 11 nucleotides matching TRBD2. Germline lookup yields CDR1 SGHRS and CDR2 YFSETQ. J was trimmed by 4 bases and V by 4 bases; bases with no gene match: 11. This CDR3 comprises 17 residues. Written as DNA, the CDR3 is TGCGCCAGCAGCCCCGGAACTAGCGGGAGAGGATCAGATACGCAGTATTTT. Its protein product is CASSPGTSGRGSDTQYF.

This rearrangement joins TRBV11-2 to TRBJ2-1; D possibly corresponds to TRBD2 (5 bases). In germline, CDR1 is SGHAT, CDR2 FQNNGV. The ends were cut back, 2 bases at V and 0 bases at J, with 11 bases in the middle. This CDR3 region has 16 residues. DNA of the CDR3: TGTGCCAGCAGCTTATCTTTAGCGAGCTCCTACAATGAGCAGTTCTTC. Protein product: CASSLSLASSYNEQFF.

With regard to this clone: This likely reflects a read error, since a far larger clone is one base away. Other nucleotide sequences in the sample specify the same CDR3. The chain joins TRBV4-3 to TRBJ2-6; D is undetermined. The V and J ends lost 1 base and 3 bases respectively, with 10 bases between them. The CDR3 loop spans 16 amino acids. CDR1 is LGHNA and CDR2 is YSLEER in the germline V gene. In nucleotides, the CDR3 is TGCGCCAGCAGCCAAGTCCCCGGTGGTGGGGCCAACGTCCTGACTTTC. Its translation: CASSQVPGGGANVLTF.